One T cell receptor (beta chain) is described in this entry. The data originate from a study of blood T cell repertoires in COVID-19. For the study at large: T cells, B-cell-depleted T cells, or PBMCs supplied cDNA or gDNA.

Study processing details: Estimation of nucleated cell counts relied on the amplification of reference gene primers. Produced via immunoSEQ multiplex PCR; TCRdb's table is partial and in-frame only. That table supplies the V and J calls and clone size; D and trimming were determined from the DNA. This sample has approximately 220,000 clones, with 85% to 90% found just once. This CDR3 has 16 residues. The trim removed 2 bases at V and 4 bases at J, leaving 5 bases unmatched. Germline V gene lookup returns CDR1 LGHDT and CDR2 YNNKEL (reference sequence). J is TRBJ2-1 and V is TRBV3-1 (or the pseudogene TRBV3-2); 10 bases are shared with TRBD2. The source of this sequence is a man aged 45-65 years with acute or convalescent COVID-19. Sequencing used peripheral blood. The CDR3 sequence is CASSQPLAGYYNEQFF. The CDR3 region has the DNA TGTGCCAGCAGCCAACCACTAGCGGGGTATTACAATGAGCAGTTCTTC.